This TCR beta chain was sequenced in a study of blood T cell repertoires in COVID-19. Study-level information: There were acute and convalescent COVID-19 samples, and they came from the United States, Italy and Spain. In each case, the material was cDNA or gDNA derived from T cells, B-cell-depleted T cells, or PBMCs.

The CDR3 is 17 residues long. Germline V gives CDR1 SGHTA, CDR2 FQGNSA. Unmatched junction bases numbered 7, after V lost 3 bases and J lost 0 bases. Per the authors' pipeline: Estimation of nucleated cell counts relied on the amplification of reference gene primers. TCRdb's table, derived via immunoSEQ multiplex PCR, lists solely in-frame clones and lacks some. Clone size and the V and J calls come from that table; the DNA yielded D and trimming. This table holds around 150,000 clones, around 89% found once. The source of this sequence is a man in his fifties or sixties with acute or convalescent COVID-19. This rearrangement joins TRBV7-2 to TRBJ2-3, with 9 bases lining up with TRBD2. The sample was peripheral blood. CDR3 protein: CASSFFLAGPSTDTQYF. CDR3 coding DNA: TGTGCCAGCAGCTTTTTTCTAGCGGGGCCAAGCACAGATACGCAGTATTTT.